This entry concerns a single T cell receptor beta chain. Its matching antigen is unknown. Amplified TCR beta CDR3 regions derived from RNA transcripts. Primed by the HTBI set, a first-round RT-PCR was run on the TCR CDR3. TCRdb recomputed calls from the multiplex PCR reads with MiXCR, one row per CDR3 protein. The data contain 200,000 to 300,000 distinct CDR3 sequences, around 26% of them seen just once; the ten biggest clones take up around 40%. The data originate from a study of T cells in Graves' hyperthyroidism and ophthalmopathy. Study information: Before any treatment, at initial diagnosis, peripheral blood was collected.

Ophthalmopathy cases met thresholds of Clinical Activity Score at least 3, NOSPECS grade at least 4 and duration under 3 months. Points from the study as a whole: Blood shared most expanded thyroid clonotypes above 0.001.

V lost 5 bases, J lost 3 bases, and 9 bases stayed unmatched. The CDR3 has 15 residues. The germline V gene encodes CDR1 SGHTA and CDR2 FQGNSA. J is TRBJ2-5 and V is TRBV7-2, with 7 bases identical to TRBD1. This clonotype originated in a woman in her 40s with Graves' ophthalmopathy. The sequencing sample was made of blood. The CDR3 coding sequence is TGTGCCAGCAGCAACCGACAGGGCCTTGAAGAGACCCAGTACTTC. Residues: CASSNRQGLEETQYF.